What follows are 11 T cell receptor beta chains derived from one specimen sequenced in a study of cytomegalovirus exposure and HLA in healthy donors. PCR amplification relied on 60 Vbeta primers (plus 13 Jbeta primers). Some clones are missing from TCRdb's copy, which holds only in-frame ones; the method was immunoSEQ multiplex PCR. The sample yields about 140,000 clones, about 80% seen once. The material sequenced was PBMCs. Receptors were obtained from a man aged 40-49 years in good health and CMV-seronegative.

Of note for this clone: The sample has other DNA sequences that encode this CDR3 too. The V call is TRBV11-2, the J call TRBJ1-5, with D tentatively TRBD1 (5 bases). The V end lost 1 base, the J end lost 7 bases, and 5 bases lay between the germline ends. Germline values: CDR1 SGHAT, CDR2 FQNNGV. The CDR3 totals 12 residues. DNA for the CDR3: TGTGCCAGCAGCTTAGCAGGGCAGCCCCAGCATTTT. The encoded protein is CASSLAGQPQHF. Filled out from reference TRBV11-2 and TRBJ1-5, the complete variable domain reads EAGVAQSPRYKIIEKRQSVAFWCNPISGHATLYWYQQILGQGPKLLIQFQNNGVVDDSQLPKDRFSAERLKGVDSTLKIQPAKLEDSAVYLCASSLAGQPQHFGDGTRLSIL.

CDR3 DNA: TGTGCCAGCAGTGTACGGCAGGGGCGGTATCAGCCCCAGCATTTT. The encoded protein is CASSVRQGRYQPQHF. The chain uses TRBV2 and TRBJ1-5; possibly TRBD1 for D (6 bases). CDR3 length: 15 residues. Germline assignment: CDR1 SNHLY and CDR2 FYNNEI. Deletions cut 4 bases from V and 5 bases from J, with 15 bases between.

This clone was recorded once. V and J are TRBV4-1 and TRBJ2-5; D is perhaps TRBD1 (6 bases). This CDR3 comprises 15 residues. Germline V gene sequence: CDR1 MGHRA, CDR2 YSYEKL. V gave up 2 bases and J gave up 0 bases, with 10 bases separating them. DNA of the CDR3: TGCGCCAGCAGCCAATCAGGGGCGAACCAAGAGACCCAGTACTTC. This sequence encodes CASSQSGANQETQYF.

The chain links TRBV5-1 to TRBJ1-6, with 7 bases that match TRBD1. The V segment lost 5 bases and the J segment 3 bases; nucleotides outside the gene matches: 5. Looked up from germline, CDR1 is SGHRS and CDR2 is YFSETQ. The CDR3 loop spans 15 amino acids. CDR3 in amino acids: CASRPGTDYNSPLHF. The CDR3 DNA reads TGCGCCAGCAGACCCGGGACAGACTATAATTCACCCCTCCACTTT.

The gene calls are TRBV5-8 and TRBJ2-5; D might be TRBD1 (6 bases). Germline V gene sequence: CDR1 SGHTS, CDR2 YDEGEE. CDR3 length: 14 residues. The germline V and J ends were trimmed by 3 bases and 7 bases, with 16 bases remaining between them. This chain's CDR3 is CASSSGQWGRTQYF. The CDR3 bases are TGTGCCAGCAGCTCCGGACAGTGGGGACGGACCCAGTACTTC.

This clone was picked up one time. This chain joins TRBV28 and TRBJ2-5, with 9 nucleotides matching TRBD1. The trim removed 4 bases at V and 1 base at J, leaving 4 bases unmatched. This CDR3 contains 15 residues. The germline CDR1 and CDR2 sequences are MDHEN and SYDVKM. CDR3 nucleotide sequence: TGTGCCAGCAGTTCTACAGGGGGCTTCCAAGAGACCCAGTACTTC. This codes for CASSSTGGFQETQYF. The full variable domain, rest sourced from reference TRBV28 and TRBJ2-5, is DVKVTQSSRYLVKRTGEKVFLECVQDMDHENMFWYRQDPGLGLRLIYFSYDVKMKEKGDIPEGYSVSREKKERFSLILESASTNQTSMYLCASSSTGGFQETQYFGPGTRLLVL.

The genes are TRBV9 and TRBJ2-1, with D perhaps TRBD2 (5 bases). CDR1 and CDR2 (germline): SGDLS, YYNGEE. The CDR3 has 14 amino acids. V shed 0 bases and J shed 9 bases, with 13 bases lying between them. CDR3 DNA sequence: TGTGCCAGCAGCGTAGGACCCAACCGGGGTGAGCAGTTCTTC. Residues: CASSVGPNRGEQFF.

This clone was detected a few times. The chain combines TRBV10-3 with TRBJ1-2; unclear D gene. The V and J ends lost 3 bases and 5 bases respectively, with 10 bases between them. This CDR3 is built from 13 residues. CDR1 ENHRY and CDR2 SYGVKD come from the germline V gene. CDR3 bases: TGTGCCATCAGTGATAAGACGGGATATGGCTACACCTTC. Translating it yields CAISDKTGYGYTF.

This chain uses TRBV30 with TRBJ2-3, with D possibly matching TRBD1 (6 bases). V shed 5 bases and J shed 2 bases, with 14 bases lying between them. The CDR3 consists of 14 residues. CDR1 is GTSNPN and CDR2 is SVGIG in the germline V gene (reference sequence). The CDR3 loop reads CAWRVGALTDTQYF. In DNA form, the CDR3 reads TGTGCCTGGCGCGTGGGGGCCCTCACAGATACGCAGTATTTT.

This chain links TRBV19 with TRBJ2-5, with TRBD1 matching 7 bases. The CDR3 is 15 amino acids. With V trimmed by 6 bases and J by 5 bases, 12 bases remained unmatched. CDR1 LNHDA and CDR2 SQIVND come from the germline V gene (reference sequence). The CDR3 protein is CASRDVTGKEETQYF. In DNA form, the CDR3 reads TGTGCCAGTAGGGACGTGACAGGGAAGGAGGAGACCCAGTACTTC.

The V and J genes are TRBV27 and TRBJ2-6; the D gene is possibly TRBD2 (6 bases). The CDR3 runs to 16 residues. The germline CDR1 and CDR2 sequences are MNHEY and SMNVEV (reference sequence). V was clipped by 5 bases and J by 3 bases, with 14 bases between them. CDR3 coding DNA: TGTGCCAGCAGTCCGCGCGGGGTCGGTGGGGCCAACGTCCTGACTTTC. The encoded protein is CASSPRGVGGANVLTF.